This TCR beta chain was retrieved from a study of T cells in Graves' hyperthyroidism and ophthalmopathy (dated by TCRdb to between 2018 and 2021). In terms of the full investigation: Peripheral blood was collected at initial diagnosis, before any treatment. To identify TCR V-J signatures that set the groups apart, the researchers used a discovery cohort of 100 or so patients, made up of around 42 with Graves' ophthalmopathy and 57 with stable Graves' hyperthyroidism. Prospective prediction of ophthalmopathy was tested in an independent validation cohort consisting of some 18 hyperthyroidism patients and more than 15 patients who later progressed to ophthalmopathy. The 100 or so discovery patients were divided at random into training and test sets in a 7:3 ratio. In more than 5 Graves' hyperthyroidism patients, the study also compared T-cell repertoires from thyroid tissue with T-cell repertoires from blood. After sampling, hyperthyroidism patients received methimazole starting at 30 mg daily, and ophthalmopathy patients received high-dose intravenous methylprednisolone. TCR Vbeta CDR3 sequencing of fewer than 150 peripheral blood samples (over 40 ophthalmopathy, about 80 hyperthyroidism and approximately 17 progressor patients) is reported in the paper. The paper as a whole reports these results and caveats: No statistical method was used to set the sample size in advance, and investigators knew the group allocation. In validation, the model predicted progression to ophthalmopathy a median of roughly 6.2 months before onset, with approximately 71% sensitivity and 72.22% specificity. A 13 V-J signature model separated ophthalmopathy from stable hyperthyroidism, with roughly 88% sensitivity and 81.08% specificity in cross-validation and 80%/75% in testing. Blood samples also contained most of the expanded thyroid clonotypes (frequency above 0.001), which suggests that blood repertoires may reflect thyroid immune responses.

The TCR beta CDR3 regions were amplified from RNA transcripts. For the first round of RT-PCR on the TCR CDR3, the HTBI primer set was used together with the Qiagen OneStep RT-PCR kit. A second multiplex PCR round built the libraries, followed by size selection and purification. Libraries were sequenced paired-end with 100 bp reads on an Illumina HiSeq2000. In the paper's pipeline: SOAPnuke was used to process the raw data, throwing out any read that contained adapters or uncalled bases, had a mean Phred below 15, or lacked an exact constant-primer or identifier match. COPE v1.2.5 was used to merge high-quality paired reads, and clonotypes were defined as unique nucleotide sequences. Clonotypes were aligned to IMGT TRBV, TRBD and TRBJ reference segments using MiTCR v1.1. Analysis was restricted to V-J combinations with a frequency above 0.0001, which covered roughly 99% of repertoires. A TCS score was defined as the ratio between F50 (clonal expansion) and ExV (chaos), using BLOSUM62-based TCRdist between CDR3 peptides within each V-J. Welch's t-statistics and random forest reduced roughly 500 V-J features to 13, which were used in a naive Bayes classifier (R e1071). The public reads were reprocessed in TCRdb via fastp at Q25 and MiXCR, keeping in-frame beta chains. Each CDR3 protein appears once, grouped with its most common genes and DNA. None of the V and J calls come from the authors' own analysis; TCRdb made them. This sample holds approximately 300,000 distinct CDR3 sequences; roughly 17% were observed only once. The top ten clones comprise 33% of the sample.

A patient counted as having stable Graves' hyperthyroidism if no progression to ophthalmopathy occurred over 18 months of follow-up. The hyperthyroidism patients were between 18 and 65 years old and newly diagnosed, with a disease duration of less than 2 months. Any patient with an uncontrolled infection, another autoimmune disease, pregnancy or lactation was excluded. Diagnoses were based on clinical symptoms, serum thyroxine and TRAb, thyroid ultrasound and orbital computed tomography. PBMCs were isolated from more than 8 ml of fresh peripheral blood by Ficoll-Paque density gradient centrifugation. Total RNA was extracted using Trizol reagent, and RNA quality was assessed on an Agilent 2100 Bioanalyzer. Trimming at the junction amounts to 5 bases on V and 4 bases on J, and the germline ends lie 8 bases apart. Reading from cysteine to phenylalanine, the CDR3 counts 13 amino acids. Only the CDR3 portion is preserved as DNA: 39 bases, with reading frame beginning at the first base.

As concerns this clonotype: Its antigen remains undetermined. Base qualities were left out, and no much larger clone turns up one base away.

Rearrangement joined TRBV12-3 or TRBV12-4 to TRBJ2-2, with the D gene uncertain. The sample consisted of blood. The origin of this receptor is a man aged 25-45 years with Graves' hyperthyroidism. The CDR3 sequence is CASSPWSTGELFF. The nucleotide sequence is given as TGTGCCAGCAGTCCATGGAGCACCGGGGAGCTGTTTTTT.